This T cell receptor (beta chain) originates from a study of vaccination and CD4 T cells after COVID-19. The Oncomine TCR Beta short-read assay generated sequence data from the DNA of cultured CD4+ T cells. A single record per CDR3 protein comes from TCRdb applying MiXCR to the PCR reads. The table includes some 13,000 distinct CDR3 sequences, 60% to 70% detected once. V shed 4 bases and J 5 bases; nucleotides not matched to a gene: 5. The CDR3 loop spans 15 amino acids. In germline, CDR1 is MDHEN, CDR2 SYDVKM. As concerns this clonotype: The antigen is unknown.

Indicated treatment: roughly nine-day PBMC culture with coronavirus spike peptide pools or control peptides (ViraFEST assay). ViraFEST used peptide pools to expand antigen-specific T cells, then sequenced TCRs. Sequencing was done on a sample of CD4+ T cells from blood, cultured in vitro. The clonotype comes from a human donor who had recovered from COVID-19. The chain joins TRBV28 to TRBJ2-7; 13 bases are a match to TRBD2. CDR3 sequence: CASSYGLAGAHEQYF. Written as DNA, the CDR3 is TGTGCCAGCAGTTACGGACTAGCGGGAGCACACGAGCAGTACTTC.